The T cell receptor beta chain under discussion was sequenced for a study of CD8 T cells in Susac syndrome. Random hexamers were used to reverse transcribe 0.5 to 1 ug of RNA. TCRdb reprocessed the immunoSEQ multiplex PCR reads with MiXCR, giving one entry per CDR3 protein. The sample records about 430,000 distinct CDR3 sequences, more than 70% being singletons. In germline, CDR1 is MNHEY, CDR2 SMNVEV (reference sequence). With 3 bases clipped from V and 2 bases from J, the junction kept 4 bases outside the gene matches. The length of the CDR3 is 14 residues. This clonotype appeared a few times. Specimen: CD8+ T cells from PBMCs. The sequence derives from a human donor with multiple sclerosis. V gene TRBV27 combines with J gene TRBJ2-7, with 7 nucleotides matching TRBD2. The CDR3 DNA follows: TGTGCCAGCAGTTTCGGGACTAACCCCTACGAGCAGTACTTC. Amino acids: CASSFGTNPYEQYF.